Listed below are T cell receptor beta chains from one sample, sequenced in a study of graft-versus-host responses after intestinal transplantation. These TCRs are of unknown antigen specificity. Using immunoSEQ multiplex PCR, the repertoire was profiled, and TCRdb retains in-frame clones only, with some absent. The profile shows under 90,000 clones, 91% of them singletons. Source: unstimulated CD4+ T cells sorted from spleen or lymph node cells, taken before transplant. These receptors all come from a human donor who was the organ donor for an intestinal transplant. CDR3s leave out the opening cysteine and the closing phenylalanine or tryptophan. The order of the fields is V gene, J gene, CDR3 protein.

V: TRBV7-3; J: TRBJ2-3; CDR3: ASSPNRRGIDRTDTQY
V: TRBV2; J: TRBJ2-1; CDR3: ASSVNLVSYNEQF
V: TRBV27; J: TRBJ2-1; CDR3: ASSSILTSGSQEQF
V: TRBV7-2; J: TRBJ2-1; CDR3: ASRYLAGGLGEQF
V: TRBV6-1; J: TRBJ2-5; CDR3: ASIYTGSPQETQY
V: TRBV6-5; J: TRBJ2-7; CDR3: ASSYSYWSSYEQY
V: TRBV6-1; J: TRBJ1-2; CDR3: ASSEQGSPLLGYT
V: TRBV6-5; J: TRBJ1-5; CDR3: ASSQGRRQPQH
V: TRBV10-3; J: TRBJ1-1; CDR3: AIRAGTGEVTEAF
V: TRBV6-6; J: TRBJ1-1; CDR3: ASSYWSGLGRTEAF
V: TRBV5-1; J: TRBJ1-2; CDR3: ASSLDLDGRGSNYGYT
V: TRBV14; J: TRBJ2-3; CDR3: ASSPLDRGWTTDTQY
V: TRBV11-1; J: TRBJ2-1; CDR3: ASSISGGSYNEQF
V: TRBV29-1; J: TRBJ1-2; CDR3: SVEDDLVGRQGLIYNYGYT
V: TRBV7-9; J: TRBJ1-1; CDR3: ASSLAAGRSAMNTEAF
V: TRBV18; J: TRBJ2-7; CDR3: ASSPLRQGDEQY
V: TRBV28; J: TRBJ2-1; CDR3: ASSFPAPMDEQF
V: TRBV30; J: TRBJ2-3; CDR3: AWSLKGDTQY